The rows below give T cell receptor beta chains drawn from one sample of a study of Ad26.COV2.S vaccination and SARS-CoV-2 variants. Assay used: immunoSEQ multiplex PCR; TCRdb lists only in-frame clones, some missing. This table has about 350,000 clones, 88% appearing once. The sample in question was peripheral blood, obtained in a trial of Ad26.COV2.S vaccine versus placebo. The receptor source for this set is a person aged 18-65 years who received the Ad26.COV2.S COVID-19 vaccine or a placebo. CDR3s include the opening cysteine and the closing phenylalanine or tryptophan. Fields, in order: D gene, J gene, V gene, clone size, CDR3 DNA, CDR3 protein. The D gene is left open where the match is weak. The size entry is marked missing in some rows and otherwise reads once, few, many or a size class.

d_call: TRBD1
j_call: TRBJ1-2
v_call: TRBV12-5
clone_size: few
cdr3_nt: TGTGCTAGTGGTTTTACAGGGGGCATAGGCTACACCTTC
cdr3_aa: CASGFTGGIGYTF

d_call: -
j_call: TRBJ1-2
v_call: TRBV29-1
clone_size: -
cdr3_nt: TGCAGCGTTGAAGACCGGGCCTATGGCTACACCTTC
cdr3_aa: CSVEDRAYGYTF

d_call: TRBD2
j_call: TRBJ2-7
v_call: TRBV19
clone_size: -
cdr3_nt: TGTGCCAGTAGTATAGCTAGCGGGAGAGTCCACGAGCAGTACTTC
cdr3_aa: CASSIASGRVHEQYF

d_call: TRBD1
j_call: TRBJ1-3
v_call: TRBV19
clone_size: -
cdr3_nt: TGTGCCACAGGGGACAGGGGGCTCCCCTCTGGAAACACCATATATTTT
cdr3_aa: CATGDRGLPSGNTIYF

d_call: TRBD2
j_call: TRBJ2-5
v_call: TRBV7-3
clone_size: -
cdr3_nt: TGTGCCAGCAGCTTAAGCGGGGGGGCGGTCGAGACCCAGTACTTC
cdr3_aa: CASSLSGGAVETQYF

d_call: -
j_call: TRBJ1-1
v_call: TRBV7-3
clone_size: once
cdr3_nt: TGTGCCAGCAGCTTTTTCCAGGGAAACTCTGAAGCTTTCTTT
cdr3_aa: CASSFFQGNSEAFF

d_call: TRBD1
j_call: TRBJ2-7
v_call: TRBV6-1
clone_size: -
cdr3_nt: TGTGCCAGCAGTGATGACAGGGGCGAGCAGTACTTC
cdr3_aa: CASSDDRGEQYF

d_call: TRBD2
j_call: TRBJ2-1
v_call: TRBV6-5
clone_size: -
cdr3_nt: TGTGCCAACTCGGGACTAGCGGAATGGAATGAGCAGTTCTTC
cdr3_aa: CANSGLAEWNEQFF

d_call: -
j_call: TRBJ1-6
v_call: TRBV18
clone_size: -
cdr3_nt: TGTGCCAGCTCACCGCGACCCCGCTCGAGCTCCTATAATTCACCCCTCCACTTT
cdr3_aa: CASSPRPRSSSYNSPLHF

d_call: -
j_call: TRBJ2-1
v_call: TRBV9
clone_size: -
cdr3_nt: TGTGCCAGCAGCGTTACCCTGGGACAGGGGGCTGCATTAGCGGGAGGGCCCTCCTACAATGAGCAGTTCTTC
cdr3_aa: CASSVTLGQGAALAGGPSYNEQFF

d_call: -
j_call: TRBJ2-6
v_call: TRBV5-1
clone_size: -
cdr3_nt: TGCGCCAGCAGCTTGGCCCCCGGGACCGCTTTGAGTGGGGCCAACGTCCTGACTTTC
cdr3_aa: CASSLAPGTALSGANVLTF

d_call: TRBD1
j_call: TRBJ1-1
v_call: TRBV6-4
clone_size: few
cdr3_nt: TGTGCCAGCAGTAATGGACAGGGAGGGTCCACTGAAGCTTTCTTT
cdr3_aa: CASSNGQGGSTEAFF

d_call: -
j_call: TRBJ2-1
v_call: TRBV7-9
clone_size: -
cdr3_nt: TGTGCCAGCAGCCGACCCCCTATTAGGGAAAGTGTGGTGGAGAATGAGCAGTTCTTC
cdr3_aa: CASSRPPIRESVVENEQFF

d_call: -
j_call: TRBJ2-7
v_call: TRBV13
clone_size: once
cdr3_nt: TGTGCCAGCAGCCCCGGAAGGGGGGACTACGAGCAGTACTTC
cdr3_aa: CASSPGRGDYEQYF

d_call: -
j_call: TRBJ2-1
v_call: TRBV29-1
clone_size: -
cdr3_nt: TGCAGCGTTGCCAGCGGAGTGGGCAATGAGCAGTTCTTC
cdr3_aa: CSVASGVGNEQFF

d_call: -
j_call: TRBJ2-4
v_call: TRBV3-1/TRBV3-2
clone_size: -
cdr3_nt: TGTGCCAGCAGCCACCCGGGCGGGGCCACGGCCAAAAACATTCAGTACTTC
cdr3_aa: CASSHPGGATAKNIQYF

d_call: TRBD1
j_call: TRBJ1-2
v_call: TRBV28
clone_size: -
cdr3_nt: TGTGCCAGCAGTTTGATTGACAGGGGGTCCTTTAACTATGGCTACACCTTC
cdr3_aa: CASSLIDRGSFNYGYTF